Listed below are T cell receptor beta chains from one sample, sequenced in a study of T cell responses to AZD1222 COVID-19 vaccine. Data came from immunoSEQ multiplex PCR; TCRdb stores just in-frame clones and leaves some out. This table has roughly 120,000 clones, about 93% appearing once. Sequencing was performed on peripheral blood, taken 28 days after the second AZD1222 dose. All receptors derive from an adult who received the AZD1222 COVID-19 vaccine. Each CDR3 is given with its conserved first and last residue. Each record gives: V gene, clone size, J gene, CDR3 length, CDR3 protein. Expanded clones get a size class; other rows say once, few or many, or leave the size out.

v_gene: TRBV9
abundance: NA
j_gene: TRBJ2-2
len: 14
CDR3aa: CASSVATNTGELFF

v_gene: TRBV5-1
abundance: NA
j_gene: TRBJ2-5
len: 13
CDR3aa: CASSWGLDETQYF

v_gene: TRBV19
abundance: few
j_gene: TRBJ2-2
len: 14
CDR3aa: CASSIVQSSGELFF

v_gene: TRBV7-2
abundance: NA
j_gene: TRBJ1-2
len: 13
CDR3aa: CASSLPGQNGYTF

v_gene: TRBV7-2
abundance: once
j_gene: TRBJ2-2
len: 14
CDR3aa: CASSLTGGSGELFF

v_gene: TRBV9
abundance: NA
j_gene: TRBJ2-3
len: 15
CDR3aa: CASSLGLMAADTQYF

v_gene: TRBV5-1
abundance: NA
j_gene: TRBJ1-1
len: 13
CDR3aa: CASSLVGETEAFF

v_gene: TRBV10-2
abundance: once
j_gene: TRBJ1-1
len: 14
CDR3aa: CASSETRGDTEAFF

v_gene: TRBV5-1
abundance: NA
j_gene: TRBJ2-7
len: 17
CDR3aa: CASSWGLAGAQNYEQYF

v_gene: TRBV3-1/TRBV3-2
abundance: NA
j_gene: TRBJ2-2
len: 16
CDR3aa: CASSQGLAGFAGELFF

v_gene: TRBV7-2
abundance: NA
j_gene: TRBJ2-6
len: 19
CDR3aa: CASSLEGQGAPTGANVLTF

v_gene: TRBV4-1
abundance: NA
j_gene: TRBJ1-1
len: 14
CDR3aa: CASSYSQANTEAFF

v_gene: TRBV7-2
abundance: NA
j_gene: TRBJ1-2
len: 16
CDR3aa: CASSLALGQDPYGYTF

v_gene: TRBV3-1/TRBV3-2
abundance: NA
j_gene: TRBJ2-5
len: 17
CDR3aa: CASSQGRRLAGGETQYF

v_gene: TRBV30
abundance: NA
j_gene: TRBJ1-4
len: 15
CDR3aa: CAWSVTHGAGEKLFF

v_gene: TRBV30
abundance: NA
j_gene: TRBJ1-2
len: 14
CDR3aa: CASSGGTGPYGYTF

v_gene: TRBV5-1
abundance: NA
j_gene: TRBJ2-7
len: 15
CDR3aa: CASSVGTGRSYEQYF

v_gene: TRBV5-4
abundance: NA
j_gene: TRBJ2-2
len: 16
CDR3aa: CASSSTGGGRDGELFF

v_gene: TRBV6-1
abundance: NA
j_gene: TRBJ2-1
len: 18
CDR3aa: CASSEFSIGSGRKNEQFF

v_gene: TRBV12-3/TRBV12-4
abundance: NA
j_gene: TRBJ2-7
len: 13
CDR3aa: CASSFWGSHEQYF

v_gene: TRBV29-1
abundance: NA
j_gene: TRBJ2-1
len: 14
CDR3aa: CSGTGTGGFGEQFF

v_gene: TRBV5-4
abundance: NA
j_gene: TRBJ1-6
len: 17
CDR3aa: CASSLSPGDSYNSPLHF

v_gene: TRBV12-3/TRBV12-4
abundance: NA
j_gene: TRBJ1-3
len: 12
CDR3aa: CASSLSGNTIYF

v_gene: TRBV7-9
abundance: NA
j_gene: TRBJ2-7
len: 11
CDR3aa: CASKGEYEQYF

v_gene: TRBV24-1
abundance: NA
j_gene: TRBJ1-5
len: 17
CDR3aa: CATSDSRGRPVRQPQHF

v_gene: TRBV20-1
abundance: NA
j_gene: TRBJ2-3
len: 14
CDR3aa: CSASSGVRTDTQYF

v_gene: TRBV5-1
abundance: NA
j_gene: TRBJ2-1
len: 14
CDR3aa: CASTAQSPGDEQFF

v_gene: TRBV9
abundance: NA
j_gene: TRBJ2-1
len: 15
CDR3aa: CASSVESGRAREQFF

v_gene: TRBV15
abundance: NA
j_gene: TRBJ2-6
len: 13
CDR3aa: CATSRGGANVLTF

v_gene: TRBV11-2
abundance: NA
j_gene: TRBJ1-6
len: 14
CDR3aa: CASSLAIATSPLHF